The 23 T cell receptor beta chains in this list originate from one sample, sequenced in a study of human T cells and chemical hapten exposure (dated by TCRdb to the early 2020s). Library preparation employed RACE. The reads were generated on a NextSeq 500. Clones were called with MiXCR by TCRdb after fastp trimmed the public reads at Q25, and only in-frame beta chains were retained. Here each entry gathers all rows of one CDR3 protein and keeps the most common genes and DNA. Here the sample has around 120,000 distinct CDR3 sequences; roughly an eighth occur a single time. In total, the top ten clones hold about 0.85% of the sample. According to the study, the label for this sample's time point signals: patch test 1, 2 weeks after DPC sensitization. The treatment or condition label, read with the paper, signifies: therapeutic diphenylcyclopropenone sensitization with weekly scalp DPC. The sample consisted of whole blood, taken in connection with sensitization to the hapten diphenylcyclopropenone (DPC). The receptors here all came from a man aged 18 to 30 with alopecia areata. Some clones in this sample may be carry-over from other donors' samples.

V and J are TRBV20-1 and TRBJ2-7; the D gene is possibly TRBD1 (5 bases). CDR3 length: 17 amino acids. Trimming took off 0 bases at V and 2 bases at J, with 20 bases between the two ends. From germline, CDR1 is DFQATT and CDR2 SNEGSKA (reference sequence). CDR3 coding DNA: TGCAGTGCTAGAGACCCGGCCACAACTAAGGGGACCTACGAGCAGTACTTC. Protein: CSARDPATTKGTYEQYF.

The chain links TRBV5-6 to TRBJ2-5; the match to TRBD1 covers 10 bases. The CDR3 contains 15 residues. CDR1 and CDR2 from the germline V gene are SGHDT and YYEEEE. V lost 4 bases to trimming and J lost 5 bases; unmatched junction nucleotides: 8. The CDR3 DNA follows: TGTGCCAGCAGCGTAGACAGGGGGCACGGGGAGACCCAGTACTTC. As protein: CASSVDRGHGETQYF.

The rearrangement uses TRBV5-1 and TRBJ1-2; D possibly corresponds to TRBD1 (5 bases). Germline loops: CDR1 SGHRS, CDR2 YFSETQ. Deletions cut 4 bases from V and 6 bases from J, with 19 bases between. The CDR3 length is 15 residues. The CDR3 sequence: CASSQTESGSHGYTF. CDR3 DNA sequence: TGCGCCAGCAGCCAGACAGAAAGCGGTAGTCATGGCTACACCTTC.

The rearrangement joins TRBV3-1 to TRBJ1-1; D is uncertain. Deletions cut 4 bases from V and 8 bases from J, with 14 bases between. There are 13 residues in the CDR3. Germline CDR1 reads LGHDT; CDR2 reads YNNKEL (reference sequence). The CDR3 spells CASSPTRLGEAFF. CDR3 bases: TGTGCCAGCAGCCCCACCCGGCTAGGCGAAGCTTTCTTT.

The chain uses TRBV4-2 and TRBJ1-2, with TRBD1 matching over 10 bases. V dropped 3 bases and J dropped 7; count of bases not matched to a gene: 5. The CDR3 totals 14 residues. Germline V CDR1 and CDR2: LGHNA, YNFKEQ. CDR3 protein: CASSQETGGFGYTF. DNA of the CDR3: TGTGCCAGCAGCCAGGAGACAGGGGGCTTTGGCTACACCTTC.

This clonotype was picked up a small number of times. This rearrangement joins TRBV18 to TRBJ1-4; D is possibly TRBD1 (5 bases). The CDR3 runs 15 residues. Trimming removed 4 bases from V and 7 bases from J, with 16 bases in between. Looked up from germline, CDR1 is KGHSH and CDR2 is LQKENI. CDR3 sequence: CASSLRDSPSEKLFF. The CDR3, as DNA: TGTGCCAGCTCACTGCGGGACTCCCCGAGTGAAAAACTGTTTTTT.

This clonotype was picked up a small number of times. V usage is TRBV12-3 or TRBV12-4 and J usage is TRBJ1-6; 11 nucleotides match TRBD1. The CDR3 loop spans 16 amino acids. Unmatched junction bases numbered 7, after V lost 5 bases and J lost 7 bases. The CDR3 reads CASSKGTGGRNSPLHF. Here the CDR3 DNA reads TGTGCCAGCAGTAAAGGGACAGGGGGTCGGAATTCACCCCTCCACTTT.

This clonotype was counted a few times. The V gene is TRBV29-1, the J gene TRBJ1-2; tentatively, D is TRBD1 (5 bases). There are 13 residues in the CDR3. The germline V and J ends were trimmed by 7 bases and 8 bases, with 20 bases remaining between them. Germline CDR1 is SQVTM and CDR2 is ANQGSEA. CDR3 protein: CSESRAGRRGYTF. The CDR3 nucleotides are TGCAGCGAGAGTCGGGCAGGGCGTAGAGGCTACACCTTC.

The chain links TRBV4-1 to TRBJ2-7; D gene ambiguous. V was trimmed by 0 bases and J by 3 bases, leaving 9 bases between them. Germline loops: CDR1 MGHRA, CDR2 YSYEKL. This CDR3 contains 14 residues. The CDR3 region is CASSQDQNFYEQYF. CDR3 coding DNA: TGCGCCAGCAGCCAAGACCAGAATTTCTACGAGCAGTACTTC.

Many counts were recorded for this clonotype. The rearrangement uses TRBV18 and TRBJ2-3; TRBD2 matches at 13 bases. J lost 1 base, V lost 2 bases, and 3 bases had no gene match. There are 17 residues in the CDR3. CDR1 and CDR2 from the germline V gene are KGHSH and LQKENI. CDR3 amino acids: CASSPGTSGVGTDTQYF. In nucleotides, the CDR3 is TGTGCCAGCTCACCAGGGACTAGCGGGGTAGGCACAGATACGCAGTATTTT.

This clonotype has only a few counts. The chain uses TRBV25-1 and TRBJ1-1; D is ambiguous. Germline V lookup: CDR1 MGHDK, CDR2 SYGVNS. Trimming removed 3 bases at V and 8 bases at J, with 13 bases between. CDR3 length equals 13 residues. CDR3 coding DNA: TGTGCCAGCAGTGAGAGTACCTTGGTAGAAGCTTTCTTT. Its translation is CASSESTLVEAFF.

This chain links TRBV7-9 with TRBJ1-1, with 7 bases aligning to TRBD1. J lost 4 bases, V lost 10 bases, and 9 bases had no gene match. The CDR3 contains 13 residues. CDR1 and CDR2 (germline): SEHNR, FQNEAQ (reference sequence). CDR3 region: CATKTGIVTEAFF. The CDR3 DNA is TGTGCCACCAAGACAGGGATCGTCACTGAAGCTTTCTTT.

This clonotype was detected only a few times. The chain has TRBV10-3 and TRBJ1-1; weak D call: TRBD1 (5 bases). The CDR3 totals 11 residues. V was pared by 8 bases and J by 3 bases, with 7 bases between. From germline, CDR1 is ENHRY and CDR2 SYGVKD. The CDR3 bases are TGTGCCATCGGAGGGGACACTGAAGCTTTCTTT. Translating gives CAIGGDTEAFF.

This clonotype was seen a handful of times. The chain couples TRBV29-1 to TRBJ1-1; tentatively, D is TRBD1 (6 bases). Between the trimmed V and J ends, which lost 7 bases and 1 base, there was a span of 10 bases. Germline-derived CDR1 and CDR2 are SQVTM and ANQGSEA. The CDR3 contains 12 residues. CDR3 protein: CSAGQPNTEAFF. The DNA for the CDR3 is TGCAGCGCTGGACAGCCGAACACTGAAGCTTTCTTT.

V usage is TRBV7-2 and J usage is TRBJ2-1; TRBD2 might be the D (5 bases). The V end lost 0 bases, the J end lost 3 bases, and 12 bases lay between the germline ends. In germline, CDR1 is SGHTA, CDR2 FQGNSA. This CDR3 contains 16 residues. The CDR3 region is CASSLAVTTYYNEQFF. CDR3 nucleotides: TGTGCCAGCAGCTTAGCTGTGACTACCTACTACAATGAGCAGTTCTTC.

The CDR3, as DNA: TGTGCCAGCAGTTACCAAGGACAGGGAAAGTACACCGGGGAGCTGTTTTTT. Protein: CASSYQGQGKYTGELFF. The chain employs TRBV6-5 and TRBJ2-2; 8 nucleotides align to TRBD1. Germline V gene lookup returns CDR1 MNHEY and CDR2 SVGAGI. V dropped 2 bases and J dropped 3; count of bases not matched to a gene: 8. This CDR3 has 17 residues.

The chain carries TRBV9 and TRBJ2-3; tentatively, D is TRBD2 (6 bases). Germline CDR1 and CDR2: SGDLS and YYNGEE. V lost 3 bases and J lost 5, with 16 bases in between. The length of the CDR3 is 15 residues. The CDR3 sequence: CASSAPGKRVDTQYF. Here the CDR3 DNA reads TGTGCCAGCAGCGCGCCGGGAAAGCGGGTAGATACGCAGTATTTT.

The chain recombines TRBV11-3 with TRBJ2-3; either TRBD1 or TRBD2 may fit D (5 bases each). This CDR3 has 14 amino acids. Trimming removed 4 bases from V and 2 bases from J, with 10 bases in between. CDR1 and CDR2 (germline): SGHNT, YENEEA. The CDR3 reads CASSSWGNTDTQYF. CDR3 sequence (DNA): TGTGCCAGCAGCTCCTGGGGGAACACAGATACGCAGTATTTT.

V usage is TRBV5-6 and J usage is TRBJ1-6; 7 bases are a match to TRBD1. The CDR3 contains 15 residues. The germline V gene has CDR1 SGHDT and CDR2 YYEEEE. The junction had 8 bases not matched to a gene; V was cut back by 4 bases and J by 7 bases. CDR3 DNA: TGTGCCAGCAGCCCGGCCGGGACAGCGAATTCACCCCTCCACTTT. This sequence encodes CASSPAGTANSPLHF.

This clonotype turned up a few times. This chain connects TRBV4-1 to TRBJ2-1, with D uncertain. CDR3 size: 16 residues. The V gene lost 0 bases and the J gene lost 1 base, with 10 bases spanning the gap. CDR1 and CDR2 from the germline V gene are MGHRA and YSYEKL. The CDR3 reads CASSQDTETSYNEQFF. As DNA, the CDR3 is TGCGCCAGCAGCCAAGACACGGAGACTTCCTACAATGAGCAGTTCTTC.

This clonotype was recorded many times. CDR3 DNA sequence: TGTGCCAGCAGCTTAGAGTTAGCCAAAAACATTCAGTACTTC. Protein: CASSLELAKNIQYF. The chain carries TRBV11-2 and TRBJ2-4, with unresolved D. V shed 0 bases and J shed 0 bases, with 3 bases lying between them. CDR3 length: 14 amino acids. The germline gives CDR1 SGHAT, CDR2 FQNNGV.

The rearrangement links TRBV10-1 to TRBJ2-7, with TRBD1 matching 7 bases. CDR1 is WNHNN and CDR2 is SYGVQD in the germline V gene (reference sequence). CDR3 length: 15 amino acids. J lost 2 bases, V lost 0 bases, and 4 bases had no gene match. The chain's CDR3 is CASSESPDRAYEQYF. CDR3 bases: TGCGCCAGCAGTGAGTCTCCCGACAGGGCCTACGAGCAGTACTTC.

J is TRBJ2-1 and V is TRBV4-2; perhaps TRBD1 as D (6 bases). The germline CDR1 and CDR2 sequences are LGHNA and YNFKEQ. The length of the CDR3 is 16 residues. Trimming took 0 bases from V and 1 from J, leaving 10 bases between them. DNA of the CDR3: TGTGCCAGCAGCCAAGATTCCCAGGGGTCCTACAATGAGCAGTTCTTC. Translated, it gives CASSQDSQGSYNEQFF.